This TCR beta chain was sequenced in a study of T cell responses to AZD1222 COVID-19 vaccine. Across the study: Doses given second, at about 4 or about 12 weeks, were pooled. Findings and limits, study-wide: Receipt of two AZD1222 doses was followed by a rise in Spike-specific TCR breadth and depth. CD4 TCRs linked to vaccination spanned spike, dominating at 160-218 and 743-854.

This CDR3 has 12 residues. Germline V gives CDR1 KGHDR, CDR2 SFDVKD. V lost 5 bases and J 9 bases, leaving 11 bases between the germline ends. This clone was seen a single time. The antigen remains undetermined. Repertoires were generated with immunoSEQ multiplex PCR, while TCRdb's copy carries only in-frame clones and drops some. This repertoire shows approximately 120,000 clones, about nine tenths found once; its top ten account for approximately 1.1%. The source of this sequence is an adult in good health. The sample was peripheral blood, taken on day 0 of AZD1222 vaccination. The chain employs TRBV24-1 and TRBJ2-3; TRBD2 is a possible D gene (6 bases). CDR3 region: CATSAPGLTQYF. In nucleotides, the CDR3 is TGTGCCACCAGTGCCCCGGGACTGACGCAGTATTTT.